A single sample is the source of the 27 T cell receptor beta chains below, sequenced in a study of cytomegalovirus exposure and HLA in healthy donors. PCR involved 60 Vbeta and 13 Jbeta primers. Method: immunoSEQ multiplex PCR; TCRdb's copy keeps in-frame clones and lacks some. The data contain around 300,000 clones, around 65% of them seen just once; the ten biggest clones take up 2% to 2.5%. Sequenced input: PBMCs. These receptors came from a female donor in good health and CMV-seronegative.

V usage is TRBV7-8 and J usage is TRBJ2-4; 7 positions match TRBD1. Per germline, CDR1 SGHVS and CDR2 FQNEAQ. CDR3 size: 14 residues. J gave up 10 bases and V 5 bases, and 11 bases lay outside the gene matches. This chain's CDR3 is CASSPRVGGTIQYF. CDR3 sequence (DNA): TGTGCCAGCAGCCCCCGGGTAGGGGGCACGATTCAGTACTTC.

The V and J genes are TRBV2 and TRBJ1-1; D ambiguous. CDR3 length: 13 amino acids. With 1 base removed from V and 5 bases from J, the gap between germline ends came to 8 bases. The germline V gene encodes CDR1 SNHLY and CDR2 FYNNEI. The CDR3 loop reads CASSEDQRTEAFF. As DNA, the CDR3 is TGTGCCAGCAGTGAAGATCAGCGTACTGAAGCTTTCTTT.

The V and J genes are TRBV7-2 and TRBJ1-1; the D is unclear. V gave up 1 base and J gave up 2 bases, with 14 bases separating them. This CDR3 region has 16 residues. Germline-derived CDR1 and CDR2 are SGHTA and FQGNSA. CDR3 residues: CASSLVFGVINTEAFF. CDR3 in DNA: TGTGCCAGCAGCTTAGTTTTCGGGGTTATTAACACTGAAGCTTTCTTT.

CDR3 coding DNA: TGTGCCAGCAGCCCCGGATTAGCGGGAATGAATGAGCAGTTCTTC. It specifies CASSPGLAGMNEQFF. The chain joins TRBV7-9 to TRBJ2-1; 8 bases map to TRBD2. CDR1 and CDR2 (germline): SEHNR, FQNEAQ (reference sequence). The CDR3 spans 15 residues. The trim removed 5 bases at V and 7 bases at J, leaving 10 bases unmatched.

V gene TRBV5-1 combines with J gene TRBJ1-3, with D perhaps TRBD1 (6 bases). Trimming stripped 5 bases from V and 3 bases from J, with 12 bases between. The CDR3 is 14 residues long. Germline loops: CDR1 SGHRS, CDR2 YFSETQ. CDR3 sequence: CASSLVQGGNTIYF. In nucleotides, the CDR3 is TGCGCCAGCAGTCTCGTACAGGGTGGAAACACCATATATTTT.

This chain links TRBV6-1 with TRBJ2-7, with TRBD1 matching 8 bases. CDR3 length: 14 residues. Trimming cost V 4 bases and J 2 bases; bases outside gene matches: 4. Germline V CDR1 and CDR2: MNHNS, SASEGT. Here the CDR3 reads CASSVWGQAYEQYF. The CDR3 DNA is TGTGCCAGCAGTGTTTGGGGACAGGCCTACGAGCAGTACTTC.

The J gene is TRBJ2-5, the V gene TRBV4-2; 8 bases are a match to TRBD2. CDR1 LGHNA and CDR2 YNFKEQ come from the germline V gene. V shed 0 bases and J 1 base; nucleotides not matched to a gene: 4. The length of the CDR3 is 16 residues. Here the CDR3 reads CASSQEVTSGQETQYF. In DNA, the CDR3 is TGTGCCAGCAGCCAAGAGGTCACTAGCGGCCAAGAGACCCAGTACTTC.

This clone was counted a few times. This chain joins TRBV28 and TRBJ2-1; 9 bases match TRBD2. Germline values: CDR1 MDHEN, CDR2 SYDVKM. The CDR3 sequence is 15 residues long. V lost 5 bases and J lost 4; bases outside the gene matches: 6. The CDR3 loop is CASSISGSNYNEQFF. CDR3 nucleotide sequence: TGTGCCAGCAGTATTAGCGGGAGTAATTACAATGAGCAGTTCTTC.

J is TRBJ2-7 and V is TRBV7-6; 7 bases agree with TRBD1. CDR1 and CDR2 (germline): SGHVS, FNYEAQ. CDR3 size: 16 residues. The V gene end was trimmed by 2 bases and the J gene end by 3 bases; junction bases not matched to a gene: 10. The CDR3 spells CASSLTTGTVSYEQYF. CDR3 DNA: TGTGCCAGCAGCTTAACCACCGGGACAGTGAGCTACGAGCAGTACTTC.

The chain couples TRBV18 to TRBJ1-4, with D uncertain. V gave up 0 bases and J gave up 5 bases, with 13 bases separating them. The CDR3 has 16 residues. Germline CDR1 and CDR2: KGHSH and LQKENI. As DNA, the CDR3 is TGTGCCAGCTCACCACCGAGGCCTGCCAAAAATGAAAAACTGTTTTTT. Amino acid sequence: CASSPPRPAKNEKLFF.

This clone turned up a few times. The chain couples TRBV9 to TRBJ2-1; D call uncertain. CDR1 is SGDLS and CDR2 is YYNGEE in the germline V gene. The CDR3 sequence is 15 residues long. Trimming took off 3 bases at V and 3 bases at J, with 13 bases between the two ends. The CDR3 nucleotides are TGTGCCAGCAGCGAGGCGGATGTCCACTACAATGAGCAGTTCTTC. This encodes CASSEADVHYNEQFF.

V is TRBV7-2 and J is TRBJ2-7; 10 bases are shared with TRBD2. This CDR3 is 15 amino acids long. The V and J ends lost 2 bases and 6 bases, in that order; junction bases with no gene match: 7. Germline V lookup: CDR1 SGHTA, CDR2 FQGNSA. For the CDR3, the DNA is TGTGCCAGCAGCTTACTTAGGGGGACTAGCGCCGAGCAGTACTTC. The encoded protein is CASSLLRGTSAEQYF.

The chain employs TRBV9 and TRBJ2-5, with TRBD2 matching 8 bases. J was trimmed by 5 bases and V by 0 bases; bases with no gene match: 6. Germline CDR1 reads SGDLS; CDR2 reads YYNGEE. The CDR3 extends over 15 amino acids. The CDR3 reads CASSVVAGGGETQYF. Here the CDR3 DNA reads TGTGCCAGCAGCGTAGTTGCGGGAGGAGGGGAGACCCAGTACTTC.

The chain is built from TRBV9 and TRBJ2-5; possible D gene TRBD2, 6 bases. In germline, CDR1 is SGDLS, CDR2 YYNGEE. The CDR3 runs 14 residues. V gave up 4 bases and J gave up 5 bases, with 15 bases separating them. CDR3 DNA: TGTGCCAGCAGCACTAGCCCGGAATGGGAGACCCAGTACTTC. This translates into CASSTSPEWETQYF.

V is TRBV10-2 and J is TRBJ2-1; no definite D call. Per germline, CDR1 WSHSY and CDR2 SAAADI. This CDR3 has 13 amino acids. Trimming removed 2 bases at V and 9 bases at J, with 11 bases between. This chain's CDR3 is CASSEENSFEQFF. DNA for the CDR3: TGCGCCAGCAGTGAGGAGAATTCGTTTGAGCAGTTCTTC.

This chain uses TRBV18 with TRBJ2-7; D is perhaps TRBD1 (5 bases). V was shortened by 2 bases and J by 0 bases, with 11 bases between the two germline ends. The CDR3 length is 15 residues. Germline CDR1 and CDR2: KGHSH and LQKENI. The CDR3 is CASSPGASASYEQYF. DNA for the CDR3: TGTGCCAGCTCACCAGGGGCCTCAGCCTCCTACGAGCAGTACTTC.

In its sample, this clone was seen a few times. The CDR3 DNA reads as TGCGCCAGCAGTGATGCGACTAGTGGGCTCGATGAGCAGTTCTTC. Translation: CASSDATSGLDEQFF. The chain combines TRBV10-2 with TRBJ2-1; maybe TRBD2 (6 bases). Trimming shortened V by 3 bases and J by 8 bases, and 17 bases separated the two germline ends. CDR1 and CDR2 (germline): WSHSY, SAAADI. The CDR3 sequence is 15 residues long.

The chain has TRBV6-1 and TRBJ2-1; 11 nucleotides line up with TRBD1. Looked up from germline, CDR1 is MNHNS and CDR2 is SASEGT. After removal of 10 bases from V and 4 bases from J, the junction contained 9 bases not matched to a gene. The CDR3 has 15 amino acids. In DNA form, the CDR3 reads TGTGCCATCGCCCAGGACAGGGGGCTTTACAATGAGCAGTTCTTC. Translation: CAIAQDRGLYNEQFF.

V gene TRBV19 combines with J gene TRBJ1-1, with D unclear. The CDR3 has 14 amino acids. In germline, CDR1 is LNHDA, CDR2 SQIVND (reference sequence). V lost 3 bases and J lost 2, with 10 bases in between. The CDR3 loop is CASSIQVVNTEAFF. In DNA, the CDR3 is TGTGCCAGTAGTATCCAGGTGGTAAACACTGAAGCTTTCTTT.

This sequence joins TRBV5-1 and TRBJ2-3; maybe TRBD2 (6 bases). Per germline, CDR1 SGHRS and CDR2 YFSETQ. The V end lost 4 bases, the J end lost 1 base, and 16 bases lay between the germline ends. The CDR3 contains 16 residues. The CDR3 DNA sequence: TGCGCCAGCAGCAATCATCCCGGGGAGGGCACAGATACGCAGTATTTT. As protein: CASSNHPGEGTDTQYF.

CDR3 region: CASSLGGSYEQYF. The DNA for the CDR3 is TGTGCCAGCAGTTTAGGAGGGTCCTACGAGCAGTACTTC. The genes are TRBV27 and TRBJ2-7, with D tentatively TRBD2 (6 bases). V was trimmed by 2 bases and J by 1 base, leaving 6 bases between them. CDR3 size: 13 residues. The germline gives CDR1 MNHEY, CDR2 SMNVEV (reference sequence).

The table lists this clone with a few counts. This chain links TRBV25-1 with TRBJ2-7; D might be TRBD1 (5 bases). The CDR3 length is 15 residues. Germline loops: CDR1 MGHDK, CDR2 SYGVNS. The V gene lost 4 bases and the J gene lost 0 bases, with 13 bases spanning the gap. The CDR3 reads CASSALQGASYEQYF. CDR3 bases: TGTGCCAGCAGTGCCCTCCAGGGTGCCTCCTACGAGCAGTACTTC.

CDR3 loop: CASSKGQPYEQYF. The CDR3 coding sequence is TGTGCCAGCAGTAAGGGACAGCCCTACGAGCAGTACTTC. V usage is TRBV27 and J usage is TRBJ2-7; 7 nucleotides line up with TRBD1. This CDR3 has 13 residues. The germline V gene has CDR1 MNHEY and CDR2 SMNVEV (reference sequence). Losses at the gene ends were 5 bases for V and 2 bases for J; bases not matched to a gene: 3.

This clone appeared a single time. CDR3 amino acids: CAWSVLMGGTGELFF. The CDR3 nucleotides read TGTGCCTGGAGTGTACTGATGGGAGGCACCGGGGAGCTGTTTTTT. This chain uses TRBV30 with TRBJ2-2; D might be TRBD2 (6 bases). The germline V gene encodes CDR1 GTSNPN and CDR2 SVGIG (reference sequence). The ends were cut back, 0 bases at V and 4 bases at J, with 12 bases in the middle. The CDR3 sequence is 15 residues long.

This clone was observed a handful of times. V gene TRBV6-1 combines with J gene TRBJ2-5; TRBD1 might be the D (5 bases). The CDR3 runs 14 residues. V was clipped by 5 bases and J by 2 bases, with 12 bases between them. Germline V gives CDR1 MNHNS, CDR2 SASEGT. DNA for the CDR3: TGTGCCAGCAGTCTGGACAACCGACAAGAGACCCAGTACTTC. Encoded protein: CASSLDNRQETQYF.

As regards this clone: A junction end diverges from the germline sequence, so it may reflect a read error. The same CDR3 is also encoded by other DNA sequences in this sample. V gene TRBV9 combines with J gene TRBJ2-4, with TRBD1 matching 10 bases. Germline V gene data show CDR1 as SGDLS and CDR2 as YYNGEE. This CDR3 has 16 residues. The CDR3 region has the DNA TGTGCCAGTAGCGTAGGGGACAGGGGCGTTTCGGACATTCAGTACTTC. As protein: CASSVGDRGVSDIQYF.

The chain carries TRBV27 and TRBJ2-3; D not resolved. Germline V gene lookup returns CDR1 MNHEY and CDR2 SMNVEV (reference sequence). The CDR3 totals 16 residues. With 3 bases removed from V and 1 base from J, the gap between germline ends came to 14 bases. CDR3 protein: CASSFRDARGTDTQYF. The CDR3 DNA sequence: TGTGCCAGCAGTTTCCGAGACGCCCGGGGCACAGATACGCAGTATTTT.